Below, 6 T cell receptor beta chains from the same sample are listed, as sequenced in a study of blood T cell repertoires in COVID-19. Produced via immunoSEQ multiplex PCR; TCRdb's table is partial and in-frame only. The sample consists of about 400,000 clones, around 90% of them appearing once. Sequencing used PBMCs or T cells enriched from blood (not recorded which). These receptors originate from a woman younger than 35 with acute COVID-19.

The V call is TRBV24-1, the J call TRBJ1-2; D unresolved. The CDR3 is made up of 10 amino acids. V lost 8 bases and J 4 bases, leaving 4 bases between the germline ends. Germline CDR1 is KGHDR and CDR2 is SFDVKD. This CDR3 reads CATTIYGYTF. CDR3 in DNA: TGTGCCACCACCATCTATGGCTACACCTTC.

V is TRBV11-3 and J is TRBJ2-3; 9 bases map to TRBD2. Trimming at V came to 4 bases and at J to 0 bases, leaving 2 bases not matched to a gene. CDR3 size: 15 residues. Germline CDR1 and CDR2: SGHNT and YENEEA. CDR3 loop: CASSSGLASTDTQYF. In DNA form, the CDR3 reads TGTGCCAGCAGCTCCGGACTAGCGAGCACAGATACGCAGTATTTT.

This clone turned up a few times. The V call is TRBV28, the J call TRBJ1-5; D might be TRBD1 (6 bases). Trimming shortened V by 3 bases and J by 10 bases, and 13 bases separated the two germline ends. The CDR3 sequence is 13 residues long. Germline V gives CDR1 MDHEN, CDR2 SYDVKM. The CDR3 loop is CASSFTGFQPQHF. CDR3 coding DNA: TGTGCCAGCAGTTTTACAGGGTTCCAACCCCAGCATTTT.

The chain combines TRBV7-6 with TRBJ2-2; weak D call: TRBD2 (6 bases). V lost 5 bases and J lost 4, with 26 bases in between. Per the germline V gene, CDR1 is SGHVS and CDR2 is FNYEAQ. The CDR3 totals 19 residues. The chain's CDR3 is CASSPSDDKWGLITGELFF. In nucleotides, the CDR3 is TGTGCCAGCAGCCCTAGTGACGATAAATGGGGACTGATCACCGGGGAGCTGTTTTTT.

The V and J genes are TRBV4-2 and TRBJ2-3, with D perhaps TRBD2 (6 bases). V was pared by 0 bases and J by 4 bases, with 14 bases between. The CDR3 runs to 16 residues. The germline gives CDR1 LGHNA, CDR2 YNFKEQ. CDR3 coding DNA: TGTGCCAGCAGCCAAGATCTGGGCGGGGTCGCAGATACGCAGTATTTT. This gives the protein CASSQDLGGVADTQYF.

The chain links TRBV6-5 to TRBJ1-2; possibly TRBD1 for D (6 bases). This CDR3 region has 14 residues. The V gene lost 6 bases and the J gene lost 3 bases, with 14 bases spanning the gap. The germline V gene encodes CDR1 MNHEY and CDR2 SVGAGI. The CDR3 region is CASRRTATDYGYTF. For the CDR3, the DNA is TGTGCCAGCAGGCGGACAGCAACTGACTATGGCTACACCTTC.